Shown below are 10 T cell receptor beta chains from a single sample sequenced in a study of PD-1 blockade in classical Hodgkin lymphoma. The table came from immunoSEQ multiplex PCR; TCRdb's copy has only in-frame clones and leaves some out. The sample comprises 98,000 or so clones, around 89% of which are singletons, and roughly 21% rests with the top ten. Relapse was seen in all patients after autologous stem cell transplantation, and brentuximab vedotin exposure was variable. Sequenced here: peripheral blood mononuclear cells (PBMCs), sampled before the second cycle of nivolumab. These receptors were collected from a human donor with classical Hodgkin lymphoma.

J is TRBJ2-7 and V is TRBV5-1, with D possibly TRBD2 on 6 matching bases. The CDR3 contains 15 residues. Germline CDR1 and CDR2: SGHRS and YFSETQ. Trimming left V 4 bases short and J 0 bases short, with 14 bases between. The CDR3 sequence: CASSRTGGLSYEQYF. DNA of the CDR3: TGCGCCAGCAGCCGCACCGGGGGACTCTCCTACGAGCAGTACTTC.

The chain is built from TRBV5-1 and TRBJ2-7; D gene ambiguous. This CDR3 spans 15 amino acids. Germline values: CDR1 SGHRS, CDR2 YFSETQ. Trimming left V 0 bases short and J 2 bases short, with 12 bases between. This CDR3 is CASSLEGKPTYEQYF. In DNA, the CDR3 is TGCGCCAGCAGCTTGGAAGGGAAACCTACCTACGAGCAGTACTTC. The complete variable domain, with remaining parts taken from reference TRBV5-1 and TRBJ2-7, reads KAGVTQTPRYLIKTRGQQVTLSCSPISGHRSVSWYQQTPGQGLQFLFEYFSETQRNKGNFPGRFSGRQFSNSRSEMNVSTLELGDSALYLCASSLEGKPTYEQYFGPGTRLTVT.

This clone was counted between two and nine times. J is TRBJ1-3 and V is TRBV5-5; D call uncertain. The ends were cut back, 3 bases at V and 1 base at J, with 11 bases in the middle. Germline-derived CDR1 and CDR2 are SGHKS and YYEKEE (reference sequence). This CDR3 region has 15 residues. The CDR3 loop is CASSWDWDSGNTIYF. The CDR3 DNA is TGTGCCAGCAGCTGGGATTGGGATTCTGGAAACACCATATATTTT.

The rearrangement uses TRBV6-6 and TRBJ2-1, with D uncertain. CDR1 and CDR2 from the germline V gene are MNHNY and SVGAGI (reference sequence). The V end was cut by 2 bases, the J end by 0 bases, with 8 bases between. The CDR3 is 15 amino acids. The CDR3 region has the DNA TGTGCCAGCAGTTACGGCAAGAGCTCCTACAATGAGCAGTTCTTC. The encoded protein is CASSYGKSSYNEQFF.

This chain uses TRBV19 with TRBJ2-1; 11 bases are a match to TRBD2. CDR3 length: 17 residues. Germline CDR1 is LNHDA and CDR2 is SQIVND (reference sequence). J lost 8 bases, V lost 3 bases, and 12 bases had no gene match. The DNA for the CDR3 is TGTGCCAGTAGTATGGGAAGGCTAGCGGGAGGTTTCGATGAGCAGTTCTTC. Protein sequence: CASSMGRLAGGFDEQFF. The variable domain in full, completed from reference TRBV19 and TRBJ2-1, reads DGGITQSPKYLFRKEGQNVTLSCEQNLNHDAMYWYRQDPGQGLRLIYYSQIVNDFQKGDIAEGYSVSREKKESFPLTVTSAQKNPTAFYLCASSMGRLAGGFDEQFFGPGTRLTVL.

The chain uses TRBV6-1 and TRBJ2-1; D gene uncertain. There are 15 residues in the CDR3. Trimming took 5 bases from V and 2 from J, leaving 13 bases between them. Germline V gene lookup returns CDR1 MNHNS and CDR2 SASEGT. As DNA, the CDR3 is TGTGCCAGCAGTCCTGACTGGAATACCTACAATGAGCAGTTCTTC. It encodes CASSPDWNTYNEQFF.

The genes are TRBV5-6 and TRBJ2-5, with 9 nucleotides matching TRBD2. Germline V gene sequence: CDR1 SGHDT, CDR2 YYEEEE. The CDR3 contains 15 residues. V shed 2 bases and J 4 bases; nucleotides not matched to a gene: 6. The DNA of the CDR3 is TGTGCCAGCAGCTTTATCGCGGGAGGGCGAGAGACCCAGTACTTC. Amino acid sequence: CASSFIAGGRETQYF.

The CDR3 region has the DNA TGCGCCAGCAGCTTGGCCGGGGCGGCCCAGAGCGAGCAGTACTTC. Its protein is CASSLAGAAQSEQYF. The rearrangement joins TRBV5-1 to TRBJ2-7; D is possibly TRBD1 or TRBD2 (5 bases each). This CDR3 is 15 amino acids long. The germline CDR1 and CDR2 sequences are SGHRS and YFSETQ. V was pared by 0 bases and J by 6 bases, with 16 bases between.

The chain recombines TRBV18 with TRBJ2-5; no reliable D call. The CDR3 is made up of 13 amino acids. CDR1 is KGHSH and CDR2 is LQKENI in the germline V gene. Trimming left V 3 bases short and J 2 bases short, with 7 bases between. CDR3 nucleotide sequence: TGTGCCAGCTCACCTTCTTTACAAGAGACCCAGTACTTC. This translates into CASSPSLQETQYF.

This clone was counted a few times. The chain joins TRBV7-9 to TRBJ1-5; TRBD1 matches 11 bases. The germline V gene has CDR1 SEHNR and CDR2 FQNEAQ (reference sequence). Trimming at V came to 5 bases and at J to 2 bases, leaving 8 bases not matched to a gene. The CDR3 extends over 17 amino acids. CDR3 sequence: CASSPWWDRGGNQPQHF. The CDR3 nucleotides read TGTGCCAGCAGCCCCTGGTGGGACAGGGGGGGCAATCAGCCCCAGCATTTT.